The entry below gives a single T cell receptor beta chain sequence along with its context. Time point noted: persistent/refractory GD, antithyroid drugs over 5 years with positive TRAb. Construction of the TCR library relied on RNA isolated from PBMCs. Germline lookup yields CDR1 ENHRY and CDR2 SYGVKD. This CDR3 comprises 13 residues. V was trimmed by 7 bases and J by 0 bases, leaving 9 bases between them. Relying on iRepertoire HTBI primers and Arm-PCR of CDR3 regions, the team built TCR beta libraries. TCRdb fed the multiplex PCR reads into MiXCR, producing one record per CDR3 protein. The sample holds over 650,000 distinct CDR3 sequences, around 30% seen once. This entry belongs to a study of regulatory T cells in long-lasting Graves disease.

The V and J genes are TRBV10-3 and TRBJ1-1, with D hard to call. The sample in question was peripheral blood mononuclear cells (PBMCs), obtained when the disease was refractory, from a patient treated with antithyroid drugs. This TCR came from a female donor with Graves disease. CDR3 protein: CAIKGSLNTEAFF. CDR3 in DNA: TGTGCCATCAAAGGCTCTCTGAACACTGAAGCTTTCTTT.